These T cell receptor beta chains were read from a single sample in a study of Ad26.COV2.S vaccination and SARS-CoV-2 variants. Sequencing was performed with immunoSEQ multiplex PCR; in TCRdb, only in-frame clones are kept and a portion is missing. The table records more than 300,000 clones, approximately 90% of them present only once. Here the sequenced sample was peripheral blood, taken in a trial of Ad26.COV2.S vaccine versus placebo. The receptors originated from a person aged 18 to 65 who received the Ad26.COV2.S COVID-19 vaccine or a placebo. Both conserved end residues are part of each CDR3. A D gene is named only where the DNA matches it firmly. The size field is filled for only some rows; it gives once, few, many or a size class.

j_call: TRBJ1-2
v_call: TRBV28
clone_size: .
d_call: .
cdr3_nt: TGTGCCAGCCACTTCCAGGGCTCCTCCTATGGCTACACCTTC
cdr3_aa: CASHFQGSSYGYTF

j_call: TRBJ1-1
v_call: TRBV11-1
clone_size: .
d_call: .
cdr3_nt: TGTGCCAGCAGCTTAAACAGGTGGGAAGCTTTCTTT
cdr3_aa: CASSLNRWEAFF

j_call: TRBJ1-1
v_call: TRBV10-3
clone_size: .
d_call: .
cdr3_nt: TGTGCCATCAGTGAGTCGATGCGAGAAGCTTTCTTT
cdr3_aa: CAISESMREAFF

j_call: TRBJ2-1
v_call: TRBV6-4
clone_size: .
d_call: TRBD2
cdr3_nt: TGTGCCAGCAGACGACTAGCGGGAGACGGCAATGAGCAGTTCTTC
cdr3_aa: CASRRLAGDGNEQFF

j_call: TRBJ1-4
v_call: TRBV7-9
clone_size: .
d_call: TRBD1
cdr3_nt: TGTGCCAGCAGCTTAGCGACAGGGAAGGGTGAAAAACTGTTTTTT
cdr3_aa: CASSLATGKGEKLFF

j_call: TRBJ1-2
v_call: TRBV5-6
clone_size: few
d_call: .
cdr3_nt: TGTGCCAGCAGCATGACAGATTATGGCTACACCTTC
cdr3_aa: CASSMTDYGYTF

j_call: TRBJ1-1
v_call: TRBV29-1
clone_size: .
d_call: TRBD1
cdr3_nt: TGCAGCGTTGGACAGGGTTTGAACACTGAAGCTTTCTTT
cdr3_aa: CSVGQGLNTEAFF

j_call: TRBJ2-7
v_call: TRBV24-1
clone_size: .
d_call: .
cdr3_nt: TGTGCCACCAGTGATTCTTATAGCGGTACGAACGAGCAGTACTTC
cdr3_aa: CATSDSYSGTNEQYF

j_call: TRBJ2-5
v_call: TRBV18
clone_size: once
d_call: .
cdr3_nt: TGTGCCAGCTCACCAAGGGGGGGAGAGACCCAGTACTTC
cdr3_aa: CASSPRGGETQYF

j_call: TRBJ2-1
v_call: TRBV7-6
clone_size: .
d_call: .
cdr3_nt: TGTGCCAGCAGCTTAGCGGAGGCGGGGAAAAACAATGAGCAGTTCTTC
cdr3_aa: CASSLAEAGKNNEQFF

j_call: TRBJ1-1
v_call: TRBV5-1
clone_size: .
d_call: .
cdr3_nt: TGCGCCAGCAGCCGGGACACCCCCGAAGCTTTCTTT
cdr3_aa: CASSRDTPEAFF

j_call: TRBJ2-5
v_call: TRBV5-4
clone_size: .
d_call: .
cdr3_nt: TGTGCCAGCAGCTTGTCGGGGGCCAGGGAGACCCAGTACTTC
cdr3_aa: CASSLSGARETQYF

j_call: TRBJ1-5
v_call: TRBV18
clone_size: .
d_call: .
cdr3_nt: TGTGCCAGCTCACCCACAGTGGGCTGGAGTCAGCCCCAGCATTTT
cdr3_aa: CASSPTVGWSQPQHF

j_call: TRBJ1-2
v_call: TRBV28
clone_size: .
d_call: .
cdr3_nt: TGTGCCAGCAGCCTTCCCAGAGCTAACTATGGCTACACCTTC
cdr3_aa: CASSLPRANYGYTF

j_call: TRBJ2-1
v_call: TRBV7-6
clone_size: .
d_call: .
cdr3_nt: TGTGCCAGCAGCTTAGTATCCGGCGTTAATGAGCAGTTCTTC
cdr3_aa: CASSLVSGVNEQFF

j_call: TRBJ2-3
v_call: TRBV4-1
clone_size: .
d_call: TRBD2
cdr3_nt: TGCGCCAGCAGCCAGGATCTAGTGGGGGGGGAGGATACGCAGTATTTT
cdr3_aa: CASSQDLVGGEDTQYF

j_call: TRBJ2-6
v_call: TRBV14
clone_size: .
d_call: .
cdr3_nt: TGTGCCTCCCGACGGGCTGGGGCCAACGTCCTGACTTTC
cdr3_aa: CASRRAGANVLTF

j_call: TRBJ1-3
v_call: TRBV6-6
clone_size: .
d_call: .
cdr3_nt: TGTGCCAGCAGCCGCGGACGGACCTCTGGAAACACCATATATTTT
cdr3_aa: CASSRGRTSGNTIYF

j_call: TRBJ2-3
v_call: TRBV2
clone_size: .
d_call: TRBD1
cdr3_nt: TGTGCCAGCAGGACAGGGTATTCCACGCAGTATTTT
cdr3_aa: CASRTGYSTQYF

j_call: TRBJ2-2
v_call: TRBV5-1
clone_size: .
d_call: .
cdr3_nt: TGCGCCAGCAGCGTCTCAGACGGGCCAACCGGGGAGCTGTTTTTT
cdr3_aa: CASSVSDGPTGELFF

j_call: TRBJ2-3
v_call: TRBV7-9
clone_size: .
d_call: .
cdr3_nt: TGTGCCAGCAGCTTCCCGGGACTCACAGATACGCAGTATTTT
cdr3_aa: CASSFPGLTDTQYF

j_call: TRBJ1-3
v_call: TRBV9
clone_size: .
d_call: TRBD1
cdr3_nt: TGTGCCAGCAGCGTCTCGACAGGGAATCTAAACACCATATATTTT
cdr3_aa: CASSVSTGNLNTIYF

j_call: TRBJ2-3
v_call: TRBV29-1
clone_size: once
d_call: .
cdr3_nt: TGCAGCGTAACGAGACAAGGGCGGTTGGTCGCAGATACGCAGTATTTT
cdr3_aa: CSVTRQGRLVADTQYF

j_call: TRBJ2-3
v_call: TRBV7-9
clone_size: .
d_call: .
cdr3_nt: TGTGCCAGCAGCCCAAAGGGCGGCCCAATAGCAGATACGCAGTATTTT
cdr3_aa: CASSPKGGPIADTQYF

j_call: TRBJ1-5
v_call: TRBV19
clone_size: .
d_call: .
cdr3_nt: TGTGCCAGTAAAGGGACCGGTACAGGGACCCAGCATTTT
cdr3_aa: CASKGTGTGTQHF

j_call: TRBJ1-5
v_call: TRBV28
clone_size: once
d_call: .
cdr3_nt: TGTGCCAGCAAGGCCATCAATCAGCCCCAGCATTTT
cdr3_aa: CASKAINQPQHF

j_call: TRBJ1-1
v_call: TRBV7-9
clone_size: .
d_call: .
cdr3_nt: TGTGCCAGCAGCTTAGGGCGGACAGCTGAAGCTTTCTTT
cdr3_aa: CASSLGRTAEAFF

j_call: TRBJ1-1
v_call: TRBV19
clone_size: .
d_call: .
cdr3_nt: TGTGCCAGTAGTTGGGGGAATCGACGGCACGAAGCTTTCTTT
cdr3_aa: CASSWGNRRHEAFF

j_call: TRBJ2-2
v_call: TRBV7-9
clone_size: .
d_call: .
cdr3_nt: TGTGCCAGCAGGCTTTCCGGTTCCACCGGGGAGCTGTTTTTT
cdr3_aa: CASRLSGSTGELFF

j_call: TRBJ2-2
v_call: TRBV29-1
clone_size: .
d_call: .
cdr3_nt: TGCAGCGTCCGGGGGGCTTACGCCGGGGAGCTGTTTTTT
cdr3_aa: CSVRGAYAGELFF

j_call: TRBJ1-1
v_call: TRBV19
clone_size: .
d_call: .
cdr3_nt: TGTGCCAGTATGCGTTCTGGGACTGAAGCTTTCTTT
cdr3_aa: CASMRSGTEAFF

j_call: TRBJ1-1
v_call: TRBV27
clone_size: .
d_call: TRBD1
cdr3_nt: TGTGCCAGCAGTACTATACAATACCGACAGGGAGGGGGCACTGAAGCTTTCTTT
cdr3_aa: CASSTIQYRQGGGTEAFF

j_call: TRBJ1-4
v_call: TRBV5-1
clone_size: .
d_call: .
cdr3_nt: TGCGCCAGCAGCCCCCGGGGGGGAAAACCCGAAAAACTGTTTTTT
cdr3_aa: CASSPRGGKPEKLFF

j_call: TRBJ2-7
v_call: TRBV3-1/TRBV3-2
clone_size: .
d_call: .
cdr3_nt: TGTGCCAGCAGCCAAAACTTACAGGGAGGCGGCTACGAGCAGTACTTC
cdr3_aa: CASSQNLQGGGYEQYF

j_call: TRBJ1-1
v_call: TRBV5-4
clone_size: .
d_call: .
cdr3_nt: TGTGCCAGCAGCCCATACAGGGCGGATGGCACTGAAGCTTTCTTT
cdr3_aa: CASSPYRADGTEAFF

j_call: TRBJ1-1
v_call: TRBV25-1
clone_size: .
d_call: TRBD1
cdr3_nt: TGTGCCAGCAGTGACGACAGGGGGCGGTCTGAAGCTTTCTTT
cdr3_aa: CASSDDRGRSEAFF

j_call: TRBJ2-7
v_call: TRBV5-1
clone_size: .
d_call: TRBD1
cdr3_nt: TGCGCCAGCAGCTTGGGAGGGGGCACCTACGAGCAGTACTTC
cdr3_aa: CASSLGGGTYEQYF

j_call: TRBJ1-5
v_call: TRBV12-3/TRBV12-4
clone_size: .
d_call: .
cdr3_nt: TGTGCCAGCAGTCCGGACGTACAGGGACCCCAGCATTTT
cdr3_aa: CASSPDVQGPQHF